The 18 T cell receptor beta chains listed next were all sequenced from one sample in a study of shared clonotypes between healthy human individuals. Sequencing used immunoSEQ multiplex PCR; TCRdb keeps in-frame clones, though not all of them. The table records about 79,000 clones, 60% to 70% of them present only once. The source material was memory CD8+ T cells sorted from blood. Subset denoted: CD45RO+ cells pooled with CCR7-negative TemRA cells. These receptor sequences come from a man aged 25-45 years in good health.

The genes are TRBV7-9 and TRBJ1-5, with D hard to call. Germline V gene data show CDR1 as SEHNR and CDR2 as FQNEAQ (reference sequence). The V end was cut by 1 base, the J end by 5 bases, with 9 bases between. The CDR3 spans 14 residues. CDR3 amino acids: CASSLEGSHQPQHF. CDR3 bases: TGTGCCAGCAGCTTAGAAGGGAGCCATCAGCCCCAGCATTTT.

J is TRBJ2-2 and V is TRBV27; 8 bases map to TRBD2. CDR1 and CDR2 from the germline V gene are MNHEY and SMNVEV (reference sequence). There are 17 residues in the CDR3. J gave up 5 bases and V 4 bases, and 12 bases lay outside the gene matches. The CDR3 DNA sequence: TGTGCCAGCAGTTCCCATGTCAGCGGGAGAGGTACCGGGGAGCTGTTTTTT. Its protein is CASSSHVSGRGTGELFF.

This clone has more than one count but fewer than ten. V usage is TRBV7-8 and J usage is TRBJ2-5, with 8 bases that match TRBD2. The germline V gene has CDR1 SGHVS and CDR2 FQNEAQ. This CDR3 is 16 amino acids long. Germline trimming cut 5 bases from V and 2 bases from J; bases unmatched to any gene: 10. CDR3 sequence reads: CASSLTGTSSQETQYF. In DNA, the CDR3 is TGTGCCAGCAGCCTGACCGGGACTAGTAGTCAAGAGACCCAGTACTTC.

This clone was counted a few times. V usage is TRBV5-1 and J usage is TRBJ2-7; TRBD1 is a possible D gene (5 bases). V lost 2 bases, J lost 0 bases, and 15 bases lay in between. From germline, CDR1 is SGHRS and CDR2 YFSETQ. The CDR3 is 16 amino acids. For the CDR3, the DNA is TGCGCCAGCAGCTTTCGAACCCAGGGTACCTCCTACGAGCAGTACTTC. It encodes CASSFRTQGTSYEQYF.

A few counts support this clone. The CDR3 spells CASSFQRGNYEQYF. The CDR3 region has the DNA TGTGCCAGCAGCTTCCAGCGGGGGAACTACGAGCAGTACTTC. The chain couples TRBV7-6 to TRBJ2-7; 8 bases align to TRBD2. Germline V lookup: CDR1 SGHVS, CDR2 FNYEAQ. J gave up 3 bases and V 3 bases, and 4 bases lay outside the gene matches. The CDR3 has 14 amino acids.

The chain links TRBV18 to TRBJ2-1, with D perhaps TRBD1 (6 bases). The CDR3 is 15 residues long. Trimming took off 0 bases at V and 9 bases at J, with 15 bases between the two ends. Germline CDR1 and CDR2: KGHSH and LQKENI. Here the CDR3 reads CASSPPKTGSIEQFF. The CDR3 DNA follows: TGTGCCAGCTCACCACCGAAGACAGGATCGATTGAGCAGTTCTTC.

V is TRBV5-1 and J is TRBJ2-7, with 11 nucleotides matching TRBD2. Germline CDR1 SGHRS, CDR2 YFSETQ. V lost 0 bases, J lost 3 bases, and 8 bases stayed unmatched. The CDR3 spans 17 residues. The CDR3 here is CASSLGLGTSGYYEQYF. The CDR3 nucleotides are TGCGCCAGCAGCTTGGGCTTGGGGACTAGCGGATACTACGAGCAGTACTTC.

This clone was picked up one time. The chain has TRBV4-2 and TRBJ1-1, with 9 positions matching TRBD1. This CDR3 spans 16 amino acids. The germline gives CDR1 LGHNA, CDR2 YNFKEQ. With 1 base clipped from V and 1 base from J, the junction kept 4 bases outside the gene matches. CDR3 region: CASSQAEGQGNTEAFF. In DNA form, the CDR3 reads TGTGCCAGCAGCCAAGCCGAGGGACAGGGGAACACTGAAGCTTTCTTT.

The J gene is TRBJ1-5, the V gene TRBV7-9; no reliable D call. CDR3 size: 12 residues. V lost 1 base to trimming and J lost 4 bases, with 2 bases between them. CDR1 SEHNR and CDR2 FQNEAQ come from the germline V gene (reference sequence). CDR3 sequence (DNA): TGTGCCAGCAGCTTAGGGAATCAGCCCCAGCATTTT. It specifies CASSLGNQPQHF.

The chain is built from TRBV5-4 and TRBJ2-7; a possible D gene is TRBD2 (6 bases). Germline assignment: CDR1 SGHNT and CDR2 YYREEE (reference sequence). This CDR3 has 14 amino acids. V lost 0 bases and J lost 6, with 13 bases in between. In nucleotides, the CDR3 is TGTGCCAGCAGCTTGGACGGCCCCGGGAGCGAGCAGTACTTC. This encodes CASSLDGPGSEQYF. Filled out from reference TRBV5-4 and TRBJ2-7, the complete variable domain reads ETGVTQSPTHLIKTRGQQVTLRCSSQSGHNTVSWYQQALGQGPQFIFQYYREEENGRGNFPPRFSGLQFPNYSSELNVNALELDDSALYLCASSLDGPGSEQYFGPGTRLTVT.

The chain couples TRBV5-4 to TRBJ2-3; the D gene is possibly TRBD1 (6 bases). This CDR3 spans 16 amino acids. CDR1 is SGHNT and CDR2 is YYREEE in the germline V gene (reference sequence). V was pared by 0 bases and J by 1 base, with 12 bases between. CDR3: CASSLAGAGGTDTQYF. CDR3 nucleotide sequence: TGTGCCAGCAGCTTGGCCGGGGCAGGGGGCACAGATACGCAGTATTTT.

With regard to this clone: This sequence is one base from a far larger clone and is likely a read error. The chain is built from TRBV6-5 and TRBJ2-1; TRBD2 might be the D (6 bases). CDR1 is MNHEY and CDR2 is SVGAGI in the germline V gene. The CDR3 is made up of 15 amino acids. The CDR3 loop is CASSPGTWMSNKQFF. As DNA, the CDR3 is TGTGCCAGCAGTCCCGGGACTTGGATGTCCAATAAGCAGTTCTTC.

The rearrangement uses TRBV6-5 and TRBJ2-2, with TRBD1 as a possible D gene (5 bases). The CDR3 contains 14 residues. The germline V gene has CDR1 MNHEY and CDR2 SVGAGI. Trimming took 6 bases from V and 5 from J, leaving 13 bases between them. CDR3 sequence reads: CASSLDSTTGELFF. The CDR3 DNA reads as TGTGCCAGCAGCCTTGACAGTACAACCGGGGAGCTGTTTTTT.

The chain has TRBV7-7 and TRBJ2-6; the D gene is possibly TRBD1 (6 bases). The CDR3 runs 18 residues. Germline lookup yields CDR1 SSHAT and CDR2 FNYEAQ (reference sequence). V was trimmed by 5 bases and J by 1 base, leaving 18 bases between them. The DNA of the CDR3 is TGTGCCAGCAGCCCCCTGGGGGCGGCAAAATCTGGGGCCAACGTCCTGACTTTC. Its protein is CASSPLGAAKSGANVLTF. The full variable domain, its missing parts supplied by reference TRBV7-7 and TRBJ2-6, is GAGVSQSPRYKVTKRGQDVTLRCDPISSHATLYWYQQALGQGPEFLTYFNYEAQPDKSGLPSDRFSAERPEGSISTLTIQRTEQRDSAMYRCASSPLGAAKSGANVLTFGAGSRLTVL.

This clone was seen only once. V usage is TRBV2 and J usage is TRBJ2-5; the match to TRBD2 covers 10 bases. The CDR3 contains 16 residues. The trim removed 2 bases at V and 7 bases at J, leaving 10 bases unmatched. Germline V gene sequence: CDR1 SNHLY, CDR2 FYNNEI. The CDR3 DNA is TGTGCCAGCAGTGAACTGGCTAGCGGGAGCGTCGGGACCCAGTACTTC. Protein sequence: CASSELASGSVGTQYF.

This clone was seen only a few times. The chain carries TRBV19 and TRBJ1-4; D is unclear. With 7 bases removed from V and 7 bases from J, the gap between germline ends came to 16 bases. This CDR3 is 14 amino acids long. CDR1 and CDR2 from the germline V gene are LNHDA and SQIVND (reference sequence). This CDR3 is CASKDGGAGEKLFF. CDR3 nucleotides: TGTGCCAGTAAGGATGGCGGAGCGGGTGAAAAACTGTTTTTT.

The chain links TRBV25-1 to TRBJ2-7; a weak D match, TRBD1 (5 bases). Trimming removed 2 bases from V and 2 bases from J, with 13 bases in between. The germline gives CDR1 MGHDK, CDR2 SYGVNS. The CDR3 contains 15 residues. CDR3 sequence: CASSESEQDTYEQYF. CDR3 bases: TGTGCCAGCAGTGAAAGTGAACAGGACACCTACGAGCAGTACTTC.

The V and J genes are TRBV6-1 and TRBJ2-3; 7 bases map to TRBD2. The V segment lost 1 base and the J segment 2 bases; nucleotides outside the gene matches: 3. The germline gives CDR1 MNHNS, CDR2 SASEGT. This CDR3 has 15 amino acids. The CDR3 bases are TGTGCCAGCAGTGAAGTAGCGGGCACCACAGATACGCAGTATTTT. Translation gives CASSEVAGTTDTQYF.